These T cell receptor beta chains were read from a single sample in a study of T cells after posttransplantation cyclophosphamide. Libraries were prepared by immunoSEQ multiplex PCR; TCRdb keeps only in-frame clonotypes and omits some of them. Of a few thousand clones in the sample, about four fifths are singletons; the top ten hold under 4.5%. The material sequenced was PBMCs, taken after allogeneic stem cell transplant with posttransplant cyclophosphamide. These TCRs come from a male patient aged 50 to 59 who received an allogeneic stem cell transplant from a related donor and was CMV-positive. A share of the T cells may be of graft donor origin. Each CDR3 is given with its conserved first and last residue. Clone size, where shown, is once, few, many, or a class for clones that have expanded.

J gene,V gene,clone size,CDR3 protein
TRBJ1-2,TRBV9,NA,CASSVTGTDGYTF
TRBJ1-2,TRBV5-1,NA,CASSLDWFGGQLF
TRBJ2-3,TRBV7-8,NA,CASSSYFLGGDTQYF
TRBJ2-7,TRBV29-1,NA,CSVEGKGQGAYEQYF
TRBJ1-2,TRBV19,NA,CAIRDRGDGYTF
TRBJ2-2,TRBV10-3,NA,CAISELGLAGVTGELFF
TRBJ2-5,TRBV6-5,NA,CASQTLSGTTYYF
TRBJ1-2,TRBV10-3,NA,CAISESVRIYGYTF
TRBJ1-5,TRBV2,NA,CASSGTGDGQPQHF
TRBJ1-4,TRBV5-6,NA,CASSLYPGSNEKLFF
TRBJ1-1,TRBV5-1,NA,CASSYIQGVGTEAFF
TRBJ2-7,TRBV27,NA,CASSLDLRTGVYEQYF
TRBJ1-2,TRBV4-1,NA,CASSLELRTGTNYGYTF
TRBJ2-2,TRBV5-1,NA,CASSPGRGTGGPGELFF
TRBJ1-5,TRBV7-9,NA,CASSRQANQPQHF
TRBJ1-5,TRBV4-3,NA,CASSQEVGGQPQHF
TRBJ2-3,TRBV27,NA,CASSPRTGGADTQYF
TRBJ1-1,TRBV29-1,few,CSVELPGSTEAFF
TRBJ2-3,TRBV23-1,NA,CAGSHDGTGFVGDTQYF
TRBJ2-5,TRBV6-6,NA,CAGSYPLQGRETQYF
TRBJ2-1,TRBV30,NA,CAWSPGQGPYNEQFF
TRBJ1-1,TRBV29-1,NA,CSVEDAQNTEAFF
TRBJ2-2,TRBV27,NA,CASSLRIGGVNTGELFF
TRBJ1-1,TRBV6-6,NA,CASRKGQVGEAFF
TRBJ2-7,TRBV7-9,NA,CASSPHGYEQYF
TRBJ2-1,TRBV9,NA,CASSLRGGPYEQFF
TRBJ1-1,TRBV7-9,few,CASSLAENTEAFF
TRBJ2-7,TRBV29-1,NA,CSVDSPTGTGSLQQYF
TRBJ1-2,TRBV2,NA,CASSERGHSGYTF
TRBJ1-1,TRBV30,NA,CAWRFAGGAEAFF
TRBJ2-7,TRBV16,NA,CASSQRTGNTYEQYF
TRBJ2-1,TRBV2,NA,CASSAYPGGGLDYNEQFF
TRBJ2-4,TRBV28,NA,CASSLVAAQGIQYF
TRBJ2-7,TRBV14,NA,CASSQEGRVWEQYF
TRBJ2-7,TRBV7-9,NA,CASSLGQGANYYEQYF
TRBJ1-1,TRBV10-3,NA,CAINGRADTEAFF
TRBJ2-7,TRBV11-1,few,CASSSIDAGLSYEQYF
TRBJ1-1,TRBV29-1,NA,CSVELAVLAFF
TRBJ2-3,TRBV9,once,CASSVGGGFTDTQYF
TRBJ2-3,TRBV29-1,NA,CSAGGLFTDTQYF
TRBJ2-2,TRBV5-6,NA,CASSLAARRREGNTGELFF
TRBJ1-5,TRBV6-5,few,CASSVGGGPHQPQHF
TRBJ1-2,TRBV29-1,NA,CSVEGGQGVDYGYTF
TRBJ1-5,TRBV18,NA,CASSPPSGGQPQHF
TRBJ2-7,TRBV14,NA,CASSPDTPYEQYF
TRBJ2-5,TRBV19,NA,CASSIGGDRVAETQYF
TRBJ2-1,TRBV18,once,CASSTSVAGGLYNEQFF